This T cell receptor beta chain emerged from a study of Ad26.COV2.S vaccination and SARS-CoV-2 variants (dated by TCRdb to the early 2020s). Study-level background: Sequencing of the TCRbeta repertoire served to evaluate the specificity and breadth of SARS-CoV-2-reactive T cell receptors following Ad26.COV2.S vaccination. The TCR-sequenced set comprised about 30 samples: 19 Ad26.COV2.S vaccine recipients, 5 placebo recipients and 8 SARS-CoV-2 convalescent individuals.

V sheds 5 bases and J sheds 7 bases, leaving 11 bases between their ends. CDR1 SNHLY and CDR2 FYNNEI were looked up in the germline V gene. The CDR3 runs 12 amino acids, cysteine and phenylalanine included. Solely the CDR3 DNA is kept, with 36 bases framed from the first base. The immunoSEQ Assay was the method used to sequence TCRbeta CDR3 regions. After extraction, genomic DNA underwent amplification by bias-controlled multiplex PCR, followed by high-throughput sequencing. The original methods were these. Collapsing and filtering of sequences were performed to quantify the absolute abundance of each unique TCRbeta CDR3 region. T cell fraction was estimated by normalization of TCRbeta template counts to usable DNA, with usable DNA being measured through amplification of reference genes present in all nucleated cells. Repertoire TCRs were annotated as SARS-CoV-2-specific when V gene, CDR3 amino acid sequence and J gene were exactly matched to a known reactive TCR set. The reference SARS-CoV-2 TCR set was obtained from MIRA and was filtered for enrichment in COVID-19-positive ImmuneCODE repertoires, whereby public or cross-reactive TCRs were removed. Based on the MIRA antigens, annotated TCRs were further analysed at the level of specific ORF or position within ORF. Breadth was defined as the number of annotated unique rearrangements divided by the total number of unique productive rearrangements, and depth was defined as the summed frequency of the annotated unique rearrangements. Two-sided Wilcoxon rank-sum tests were used to compare TCR breadth between groups. The source is immuneACCESS, and TCRdb retained only in-frame sequences with V and J called. Part of the clones is not carried over; for the studies checked, unresolved V genes explain less than half of this, and the remainder is unexplained. D and trimming come from the DNA, and the V and J calls and clone size come from that table. The sample table lists roughly 100,000 clones, roughly 80% of them with a count of one. The ten biggest clones cover 15% to 20% of the sample.

The sample's time point, from its label and the paper: individuals recovered from natural SARS-CoV-2 infection. Points on this clone: The target of this receptor is not known. Base qualities are not at hand, and no much larger clone is one base apart.

Broader findings and caveats from the paper: The authors noted that total T cell responses may have been underestimated by the TCR breadth and depth analyses. Non-spike TCR breadth was comparable between vaccine and placebo recipients, consistent with the vaccine containing only spike. After vaccination, substantial breadth of spike-specific CD8+ and CD4+ T cell responses was reported. Ad26.COV2.S recipients had higher spike-specific TCR breadth than placebo recipients (P = 0.0014).

This clonotype was obtained from a human donor who had recovered from COVID-19. The starting material was peripheral blood, obtained after recovery from COVID-19. The chain is made from TRBV2 and TRBJ1-2; no D gene is confidently identified. The CDR3 is CASSWTRGGYTF. The bases read TGTGCCAGCAGTTGGACCCGGGGTGGCTACACCTTC. Extended through the reference TRBV2 and TRBJ1-2 proteins, this CDR3 yields the full variable domain: EPEVTQTPSHQVTQMGQEVILRCVPISNHLYFYWYRQILGQKVEFLVSFYNNEISEKSEIFDDQFSVERPDGSNFTLKIRSTKLEDSAMYFCASSWTRGGYTFGSGTRLTVV.